These 11 T cell receptor beta chains share one sample of origin, sequenced in a study of metastatic and nonmetastatic thyroid tumors. TCRdb called clones again from the PCR reads with MiXCR. The table shows around 20,000 clones, with less than 20% occurring only once. Patients had received no treatment of any kind before thyroid surgery. Material for sequencing was blood. These receptors were collected from a female donor with papillary thyroid cancer or a benign thyroid nodule (not recorded which). Some clones in this sample may be carry-over from other donors' samples.

This clone was detected ten times or more. V gene TRBV19 combines with J gene TRBJ1-1; 9 positions agree with TRBD1. The junction had 5 bases not matched to a gene; V was cut back by 4 bases and J by 5 bases. The germline CDR1 and CDR2 sequences are LNHDA and SQIVND (reference sequence). The CDR3 is made up of 14 amino acids. In DNA form, the CDR3 reads TGTGCCAGTAGTAGACAGGGGGTACGGACTGAAGCTTTCTTT. The encoded protein is CASSRQGVRTEAFF.

This clone was picked up many times. This chain links TRBV6-2 or TRBV6-3 with TRBJ2-1; D gene ambiguous. The V gene lost 0 bases and the J gene lost 12 bases, with 9 bases spanning the gap. Germline V gene sequence: CDR1 MNHEY, CDR2 SVGEGT. The CDR3 contains 12 residues. CDR3 residues: CASSYSNAAQFF. The CDR3 DNA sequence: TGTGCCAGCAGTTACTCGAACGCCGCGCAGTTCTTC.

To note about this clone: This may arise from a read error, as a much more abundant clone is one base away. The chain combines TRBV4-2 with TRBJ2-1; D is unresolved. The germline gives CDR1 LGHNA, CDR2 YNFKEQ. This CDR3 has 13 residues. The CDR3 nucleotides are TGTTCCAGCAGCCAAGTGGCAGACAATGAGCAGTTCTTC. Translating gives CSSSQVADNEQFF.

As concerns this clone: The junction does not match germline at one end; this may be a read error. This chain connects TRBV12-3 or TRBV12-4 to TRBJ1-5; D gene uncertain. The CDR3 is 15 amino acids. CDR3 amino acids: CANSLVVSSNQPQHF. CDR3 sequence (DNA): TGTGCCAACAGTTTAGTGGTTTCCAGTAATCAGCCCCAGCATTTT.

This clone has at least ten counts. This chain joins TRBV7-9 and TRBJ2-5, with 10 bases identical to TRBD2. With V trimmed by 5 bases and J by 2 bases, 5 bases remained unmatched. Looked up from germline, CDR1 is SEHNR and CDR2 is FQNEAQ (reference sequence). The CDR3 runs 15 residues. The CDR3 reads CASSTGLAAQETQYF. The DNA for the CDR3 is TGTGCCAGCAGCACCGGACTAGCGGCGCAAGAGACCCAGTACTTC.

This clone was found many times. V usage is TRBV2 and J usage is TRBJ2-4, with unresolved D. V lost 4 bases and J 8 bases, leaving 6 bases between the germline ends. Per the germline V gene, CDR1 is SNHLY and CDR2 is FYNNEI. This CDR3 has 11 amino acids. The DNA for the CDR3 is TGTGCCAGCAGTGGAAGGGACATTCAGTACTTC. Protein product: CASSGRDIQYF. Drawing the rest from reference TRBV2 and TRBJ2-4, the complete variable domain is EPEVTQTPSHQVTQMGQEVILRCVPISNHLYFYWYRQILGQKVEFLVSFYNNEISEKSEIFDDQFSVERPDGSNFTLKIRSTKLEDSAMYFCASSGRDIQYFGAGTRLSVL.

This clone has ten or more counts. This chain links TRBV2 with TRBJ2-3; D assignment may be TRBD1 or TRBD2 (5 bases each). CDR3 length equals 12 residues. Per the germline V gene, CDR1 is SNHLY and CDR2 is FYNNEI. V shed 6 bases and J shed 5 bases, with 9 bases lying between them. CDR3 DNA: TGTGCCAGCAGACTGAGGGGAGATACGCAGTATTTT. Its translation: CASRLRGDTQYF.

Comments on this clone: At one of its ends the junction is not consistent with the germline gene, which may arise from a read error. The chain has TRBV20-1 and TRBJ2-2; the match to TRBD2 covers 8 bases. CDR1 and CDR2 from the germline V gene are DFQATT and SNEGSKA (reference sequence). The CDR3 runs 15 residues. Written as DNA, the CDR3 is TGCAGTGCTTCGACTAGCGTGGGGGCCGCCGGGGAGCCGTTTTTT. Its protein is CSASTSVGAAGEPFF.

V usage is TRBV30 and J usage is TRBJ1-4; no firm D call. Deletions cut 0 bases from V and 7 bases from J, with 3 bases between. There are 11 residues in the CDR3. The germline V gene encodes CDR1 GTSNPN and CDR2 SVGIG (reference sequence). In DNA form, the CDR3 reads TGTGCCTGGAGTGTAACTGAAAAACTGTTTTTT. Amino acid sequence: CAWSVTEKLFF. The variable domain in full, with the rest retrieved from reference TRBV30 and TRBJ1-4, is SQTIHQWPATLVQPVGSPLSLECTVEGTSNPNLYWYRQAAGRGLQLLFYSVGIGQISSEVPQNLSASRPQDRQFILSSKKLLLSDSGFYLCAWSVTEKLFFGSGTQLSVL.

The chain recombines TRBV30 with TRBJ2-7; 8 positions agree with TRBD2. The CDR3 is made up of 15 amino acids. Germline assignment: CDR1 GTSNPN and CDR2 SVGIG (reference sequence). J gave up 7 bases and V 0 bases, and 11 bases lay outside the gene matches. CDR3 bases: TGTGCCTGGAGTGTACGGGGGGGGGCTACGGGAGAGCAGTACTTC. The encoded protein is CAWSVRGGATGEQYF.

There are many counts of this clone. J is TRBJ1-1 and V is TRBV5-4; D not certain. CDR3 length equals 17 residues. V shed 0 bases and J shed 3 bases, with 18 bases lying between them. The V gene's germline CDR1 is SGHNT and CDR2 YYREEE (reference sequence). The CDR3 bases are TGTGCCAGCAGCTTGGTGGGCCGGGTAGGAATTCACACTGAAGCTTTCTTT. It codes for CASSLVGRVGIHTEAFF.